This T cell receptor beta chain was identified during a study of technical replicates of blood from several donors. Libraries were prepared by immunoSEQ multiplex PCR; TCRdb keeps only in-frame clonotypes and omits some of them. The sample has 87,000 or so clones, 95% seen once. The CDR3 contains 13 residues. From germline, CDR1 is SNHLY and CDR2 FYNNEI. Trimming cost V 7 bases and J 0 bases, with 9 bases left between them. The TCR originated in a human donor in good health. Sequenced: T cells isolated from PBMCs. The rearrangement uses TRBV2 and TRBJ1-2, with no clear D. The CDR3 spells CASKPGSNYGYTF. The DNA for the CDR3 is TGTGCCAGCAAACCAGGTTCTAACTATGGCTACACCTTC.